The present T cell receptor beta chain was sequenced within a study of T cell responses to AZD1222 COVID-19 vaccine. Second-dose timings of about 4 or about 12 weeks were pooled. Profiled with immunoSEQ multiplex PCR; TCRdb holds only in-frame clones, not every one. The table has roughly 100,000 clones, 80% to 95% seen once. This clonotype originated in an adult who received the AZD1222 COVID-19 vaccine. Sequences were derived from peripheral blood, sampled 28 days after the second AZD1222 dose.

For the CDR3, the DNA is TGTGCCAGTACCCCCGGGCAGGGCCCCTACGAGCAGTACTTC. This codes for CASTPGQGPYEQYF. The chain employs TRBV19 and TRBJ2-7; maybe TRBD1 (5 bases). Germline CDR1 reads LNHDA; CDR2 reads SQIVND (reference sequence). The CDR3 extends over 14 amino acids. Deletions cut 7 bases from V and 2 bases from J, with 15 bases between.